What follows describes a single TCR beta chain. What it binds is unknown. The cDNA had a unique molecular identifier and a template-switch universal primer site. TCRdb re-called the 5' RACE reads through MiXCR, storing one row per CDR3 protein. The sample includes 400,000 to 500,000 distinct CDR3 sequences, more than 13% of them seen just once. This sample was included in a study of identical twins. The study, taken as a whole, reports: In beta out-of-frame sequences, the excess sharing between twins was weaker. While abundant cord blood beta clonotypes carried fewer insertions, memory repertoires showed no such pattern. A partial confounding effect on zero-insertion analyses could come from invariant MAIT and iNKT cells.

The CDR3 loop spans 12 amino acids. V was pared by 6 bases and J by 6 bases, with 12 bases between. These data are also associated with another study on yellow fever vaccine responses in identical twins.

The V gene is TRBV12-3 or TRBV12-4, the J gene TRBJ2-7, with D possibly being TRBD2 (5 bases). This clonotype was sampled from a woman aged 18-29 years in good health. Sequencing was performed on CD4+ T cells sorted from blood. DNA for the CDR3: TGTGCCAGCAGCCCCCGGGAAACCGAGCAGTACTTC. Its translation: CASSPRETEQYF.